Listed below are T cell receptor beta chains from one sample, sequenced in a study of cytomegalovirus exposure and HLA in healthy donors. Only in-frame clones appear in the TCRdb table, and some are missing; sequencing was by immunoSEQ multiplex PCR. In the table there are 110,000 or so clones, around 87% of which are singletons. Sequencing input: PBMCs. The origin of the receptors is a woman younger than 30 in good health and CMV-seropositive. CDR3s leave out the opening cysteine and the closing phenylalanine or tryptophan.

v_call: TRBV2
j_call: TRBJ2-1
cdr3_aa: ASRGAPGSYNEQF

v_call: TRBV27
j_call: TRBJ1-1
cdr3_aa: ATSGQLNTEAF

v_call: TRBV7-6
j_call: TRBJ2-3
cdr3_aa: ASSLRTGGLDTQY

v_call: TRBV7-3
j_call: TRBJ2-1
cdr3_aa: ASSLSGGYNEQF

v_call: TRBV6-5
j_call: TRBJ2-5
cdr3_aa: ASSYSMNLAQETQY

v_call: TRBV23-1
j_call: TRBJ1-5
cdr3_aa: ASGDSRNQPQH

v_call: TRBV6-5
j_call: TRBJ2-2
cdr3_aa: ASSFGGELF

v_call: TRBV5-6
j_call: TRBJ2-2
cdr3_aa: ASSPDRANTGELF

v_call: TRBV27
j_call: TRBJ2-2
cdr3_aa: ASRSGGVDTGELF

v_call: TRBV18
j_call: TRBJ2-7
cdr3_aa: ASSPFREHSYEQY

v_call: TRBV10-3
j_call: TRBJ1-2
cdr3_aa: AISDPLDRANYGYT

v_call: TRBV5-1
j_call: TRBJ2-2
cdr3_aa: ASSLRGGELF

v_call: TRBV6-6
j_call: TRBJ1-2
cdr3_aa: ASSPDGGGYT

v_call: TRBV5-5
j_call: TRBJ2-7
cdr3_aa: ASSSRSGSSSYEQY

v_call: TRBV6-5
j_call: TRBJ2-7
cdr3_aa: ASKIGGGDEQY

v_call: TRBV7-9
j_call: TRBJ1-5
cdr3_aa: ASSFHRGNQPQH

v_call: TRBV5-5
j_call: TRBJ1-2
cdr3_aa: ASSSGWTDYGYT

v_call: TRBV14
j_call: TRBJ2-7
cdr3_aa: ASSPTSYEQY

v_call: TRBV7-6
j_call: TRBJ2-1
cdr3_aa: ASSFRQGAGEQF

v_call: TRBV11-2
j_call: TRBJ1-1
cdr3_aa: ASSFTGNTEAF

v_call: TRBV5-6
j_call: TRBJ2-7
cdr3_aa: ASSTGNSLYEQY

v_call: TRBV11-2
j_call: TRBJ2-1
cdr3_aa: ASTTITGVRNEQF

v_call: TRBV28
j_call: TRBJ1-2
cdr3_aa: ASSPLSETYGYT

v_call: TRBV2
j_call: TRBJ2-3
cdr3_aa: ASSLGTADTQY

v_call: TRBV12-5
j_call: TRBJ1-4
cdr3_aa: ASGLVLGDRVEKLF

v_call: TRBV5-4
j_call: TRBJ2-7
cdr3_aa: ASSLDREFSYEQY

v_call: TRBV11-3
j_call: TRBJ1-2
cdr3_aa: ASSLHGTADYGYT

v_call: TRBV5-6
j_call: TRBJ2-7
cdr3_aa: ASSPALGGGYEQY

v_call: TRBV28
j_call: TRBJ2-7
cdr3_aa: ASKDRFYEQY

v_call: TRBV15
j_call: TRBJ2-7
cdr3_aa: ATSEGSGYEQY

v_call: TRBV9
j_call: TRBJ2-1
cdr3_aa: ASGGTGASYNEQF

v_call: TRBV7-3
j_call: TRBJ2-2
cdr3_aa: ASSPGHRTRNTGELF

v_call: TRBV6-1
j_call: TRBJ1-1
cdr3_aa: ASSELDRKGDTEAF

v_call: TRBV7-9
j_call: TRBJ2-7
cdr3_aa: ASSLAQGGPPYEQY

v_call: TRBV11-2
j_call: TRBJ2-7
cdr3_aa: ASSLGRGTSGRGEQY

v_call: TRBV5-1
j_call: TRBJ2-3
cdr3_aa: ASSLFRGTDTQY

v_call: TRBV23-1
j_call: TRBJ1-6
cdr3_aa: ASSPPPRRQGRTDNSPLH

v_call: TRBV15
j_call: TRBJ2-1
cdr3_aa: ATSRDGSGEF

v_call: TRBV2
j_call: TRBJ2-2
cdr3_aa: ASSASGGPNTGELF

v_call: TRBV11-2
j_call: TRBJ2-7
cdr3_aa: ASSFDMRAYEQY

v_call: TRBV10-3
j_call: TRBJ2-2
cdr3_aa: AITDRMGTGELF

v_call: TRBV15
j_call: TRBJ2-3
cdr3_aa: ATSRRRTSGSPDTQY

v_call: TRBV7-9
j_call: TRBJ1-2
cdr3_aa: ASSSLQGQGGGYT

v_call: TRBV28
j_call: TRBJ1-1
cdr3_aa: ASMDRGLDTEAF